Listed below are T cell receptor beta chains from one sample, sequenced in a study of cytomegalovirus exposure and HLA in healthy donors. Assay used: immunoSEQ multiplex PCR; TCRdb lists only in-frame clones, some missing. The table shows roughly 130,000 clones, with roughly four fifths occurring only once. The specimen was PBMCs. The source is a woman in her fifties or sixties in good health and CMV-seronegative. Each CDR3 is given with its conserved first and last residue. The order of the fields is V gene, J gene, D gene, clone size, CDR3 DNA, CDR3 protein. A D gene is named only where the DNA matches it firmly. Clone size appears in some rows only: once, few, many, or a class for an expanded clone.

V gene: TRBV6-6
J gene: TRBJ2-1
D gene: TRBD1
clone size: few
CDR3 DNA: TGTGCCAGCAGTTATCGGGACAGGGGGCTCGATGAGCAGTTCTTC
CDR3 protein: CASSYRDRGLDEQFF

V gene: TRBV28
J gene: TRBJ1-5
D gene: NA
clone size: NA
CDR3 DNA: TGTGCCAGCAGTTTTGGGGCAGTCCATCATCAGCCCCAGCATTTT
CDR3 protein: CASSFGAVHHQPQHF

V gene: TRBV10-3
J gene: TRBJ1-1
D gene: NA
clone size: NA
CDR3 DNA: TGTGCCATCAGTGATAAGGACACCAAGACGGGGAACACTGAAGCTTTCTTT
CDR3 protein: CAISDKDTKTGNTEAFF

V gene: TRBV15
J gene: TRBJ2-7
D gene: NA
clone size: NA
CDR3 DNA: TGTGCCACCAGCAGAGAAGACATGGCACTTCACGAGCAGTACTTC
CDR3 protein: CATSREDMALHEQYF

V gene: TRBV4-3
J gene: TRBJ1-2
D gene: NA
clone size: NA
CDR3 DNA: TGCGCCAGCAGCCAAGTGGGGCAGGGTGGCTATGGCTACACCTTC
CDR3 protein: CASSQVGQGGYGYTF

V gene: TRBV28
J gene: TRBJ2-2
D gene: NA
clone size: NA
CDR3 DNA: TGTGCCAGCAGTTTTACTAGCACCGGGGAGCTGTTTTTT
CDR3 protein: CASSFTSTGELFF

V gene: TRBV19
J gene: TRBJ1-1
D gene: NA
clone size: NA
CDR3 DNA: TGTGCCAGTAGTGCGAAAATGAACACTGAAGCTTTCTTT
CDR3 protein: CASSAKMNTEAFF

V gene: TRBV19
J gene: TRBJ1-1
D gene: TRBD1
clone size: few
CDR3 DNA: TGTGCCAGTGGGGACAGACGTACTGAAGCTTTCTTT
CDR3 protein: CASGDRRTEAFF

V gene: TRBV9
J gene: TRBJ2-3
D gene: TRBD1
clone size: few
CDR3 DNA: TGTGCCAGCAGCGTAGCTACGGGACAGGGGAACTTAGATACGCAGTATTTT
CDR3 protein: CASSVATGQGNLDTQYF

V gene: TRBV19
J gene: TRBJ1-1
D gene: TRBD1
clone size: NA
CDR3 DNA: TGTGCCAGTAACTTACAGGGGACGACTGAAGCTTTCTTT
CDR3 protein: CASNLQGTTEAFF

V gene: TRBV27
J gene: TRBJ2-5
D gene: NA
clone size: NA
CDR3 DNA: TGTGCCAGCAGCCCCGAACTAGTATCTGAGACCCAGTACTTC
CDR3 protein: CASSPELVSETQYF

V gene: TRBV9
J gene: TRBJ2-3
D gene: NA
clone size: few
CDR3 DNA: TGTGCCAGCAGCGGGGGTTGGACTGGGCCCACAGATACGCAGTATTTT
CDR3 protein: CASSGGWTGPTDTQYF

V gene: TRBV6-6
J gene: TRBJ2-7
D gene: TRBD1
clone size: NA
CDR3 DNA: TGTGCCAGCAGCTCGGACAGGGGGCGCTACGAGCAGTACTTC
CDR3 protein: CASSSDRGRYEQYF

V gene: TRBV6-5
J gene: TRBJ2-7
D gene: NA
clone size: NA
CDR3 DNA: TGTGCCAGCAGTCCACAGGGTTCTCCCCTCGAGCAGTACTTC
CDR3 protein: CASSPQGSPLEQYF

V gene: TRBV25-1
J gene: TRBJ2-5
D gene: NA
clone size: NA
CDR3 DNA: TGTGCCACGGCGGAACGGGGAGAGACCCAGTACTTC
CDR3 protein: CATAERGETQYF

V gene: TRBV5-1
J gene: TRBJ1-4
D gene: TRBD1
clone size: NA
CDR3 DNA: TGCGCCAGCAGCTCATCCGGGACAGGTGAAAAACTGTTTTTT
CDR3 protein: CASSSSGTGEKLFF

V gene: TRBV7-2
J gene: TRBJ1-1
D gene: TRBD1
clone size: NA
CDR3 DNA: TGTGCCAGCAGCCGGGACAGGGCGGTAAACACTGAAGCTTTCTTT
CDR3 protein: CASSRDRAVNTEAFF

V gene: TRBV7-9
J gene: TRBJ2-1
D gene: TRBD2
clone size: NA
CDR3 DNA: TGTGCCAGCAGCGCGGGACTAGCGGGCGTCAATGAGCAGTTCTTC
CDR3 protein: CASSAGLAGVNEQFF

V gene: TRBV7-9
J gene: TRBJ1-4
D gene: TRBD1
clone size: NA
CDR3 DNA: TGTGCCAGCAGCTTAGCCGACAGGGCAAAGGAAAAACTGTTTTTT
CDR3 protein: CASSLADRAKEKLFF

V gene: TRBV28
J gene: TRBJ2-7
D gene: NA
clone size: NA
CDR3 DNA: TGTGCCAGCACCACGACGGGAACAGGGAGCTCCTACGAGCAGTACTTC
CDR3 protein: CASTTTGTGSSYEQYF